The 12 T cell receptor beta chains presented below share a single source sample, sequenced in a study of radiotherapy plus CTLA-4 blockade in lung cancer. The repertoire was sequenced with immunoSEQ multiplex PCR; TCRdb's copy has only in-frame clones and lacks some. The sample shows about 31,000 clones, around 80% of them seen only once. The material was peripheral blood, obtained from a patient treated with radiotherapy plus ipilimumab. These receptor sequences come from a human donor with non-small cell lung cancer who had stable disease on radiotherapy plus ipilimumab.

The chain is built from TRBV5-1 and TRBJ1-4; D ambiguous. This CDR3 has 15 amino acids. V dropped 0 bases and J dropped 8 bases, with 14 bases sitting between them. The germline V gene encodes CDR1 SGHRS and CDR2 YFSETQ. Here the CDR3 reads CASSLESWGGEKLFF. Written as DNA, the CDR3 is TGCGCCAGCAGCTTGGAGTCGTGGGGAGGCGAAAAACTGTTTTTT.

The chain couples TRBV13 to TRBJ2-1; 11 bases fit TRBD2. The CDR3 sequence is 17 residues long. After removal of 3 bases from V and 2 bases from J, the junction contained 6 bases not matched to a gene. Germline loops: CDR1 PRHDT, CDR2 FYEKMQ (reference sequence). In DNA, the CDR3 is TGTGCCAGCAGCTTCCGACCGGGACTAGCGGCCTACAATGAGCAGTTCTTC. Translation: CASSFRPGLAAYNEQFF.

This chain links TRBV5-4 with TRBJ1-1; D is unclear. The V end lost 2 bases, the J end lost 6 bases, and 11 bases lay between the germline ends. Germline V gene lookup returns CDR1 SGHNT and CDR2 YYREEE (reference sequence). The CDR3 covers 13 residues. CDR3 amino acids: CASSLGFLPEAFF. The DNA of the CDR3 is TGTGCCAGCAGCTTAGGGTTCCTACCTGAAGCTTTCTTT.

The rearrangement joins TRBV5-1 to TRBJ1-1; the match to TRBD1 covers 7 bases. The CDR3 has 14 amino acids. Trimming took 4 bases from V and 9 from J; bases not matched to a gene: 12. The germline CDR1 and CDR2 sequences are SGHRS and YFSETQ. The CDR3 protein is CASSGRTGREKAFF. For the CDR3, the DNA is TGCGCCAGCAGCGGTAGGACAGGAAGGGAGAAAGCTTTCTTT.

This rearrangement joins TRBV28 to TRBJ2-7; D is perhaps TRBD2 (5 bases). The CDR3 contains 15 residues. Trimming left V 5 bases short and J 5 bases short, with 19 bases between. In germline, CDR1 is MDHEN, CDR2 SYDVKM. The DNA of the CDR3 is TGTGCCAGCAGTAAATTGAGGGTTAAAGGGAACGAGCAGTACGTC. Translated, it gives CASSKLRVKGNEQYV.

This chain uses TRBV6-1 with TRBJ1-4; the match to TRBD1 covers 7 bases. The trim removed 6 bases at V and 8 bases at J, leaving 9 bases unmatched. Germline V lookup: CDR1 MNHNS, CDR2 SASEGT. The CDR3 consists of 14 residues. Written as DNA, the CDR3 is TGTGCCAGCAGAAACTTAGGGGGCCTCGAAAAACTGTTTTTT. Amino acids: CASRNLGGLEKLFF.

This chain uses TRBV7-6 with TRBJ2-6, with 11 positions matching TRBD1. Trimming took 3 bases from V and 0 from J; bases not matched to a gene: 4. CDR1 and CDR2 from the germline V gene are SGHVS and FNYEAQ. This CDR3 spans 18 amino acids. The CDR3 sequence is CASSFLGQGASGANVLTF. CDR3 coding DNA: TGTGCCAGCAGCTTTCTTGGACAGGGGGCCTCTGGGGCCAACGTCCTGACTTTC.

The V and J genes are TRBV9 and TRBJ1-1; D is perhaps TRBD1 (6 bases). The CDR3 runs 14 residues. Trimming left V 1 base short and J 4 bases short, with 11 bases between. Germline V gives CDR1 SGDLS, CDR2 YYNGEE. DNA for the CDR3: TGTGCCAGCAGCGTAAAAGGGGGGACCACTGAAGCTTTCTTT. Translation: CASSVKGGTTEAFF. The full variable domain, in which reference TRBV9 and TRBJ1-1 provide the parts outside the CDR3, is DSGVTQTPKHLITATGQRVTLRCSPRSGDLSVYWYQQSLDQGLQFLIQYYNGEERAKGNILERFSAQQFPDLHSELNLSSLELGDSALYFCASSVKGGTTEAFFGQGTRLTVV.

This clone occurred once. J is TRBJ1-2 and V is TRBV27; TRBD1 is a possible D gene (5 bases). The CDR3 extends over 14 amino acids. Per germline, CDR1 MNHEY and CDR2 SMNVEV (reference sequence). V was pared by 4 bases and J by 4 bases, with 13 bases between. The CDR3: CASSSTGVPYGYTF. The CDR3 nucleotides read TGTGCCAGCAGTTCCACGGGGGTTCCCTATGGCTACACCTTC.

The V call is TRBV7-2, the J call TRBJ1-1; 7 nucleotides match TRBD1. Trimming took 2 bases from V and 0 from J; bases not matched to a gene: 12. CDR3 length: 18 residues. Germline V lookup: CDR1 SGHTA, CDR2 FQGNSA. DNA of the CDR3: TGTGCCAGCAGCTTATGGGGGCAACCGGGACAGATGAACACTGAAGCTTTCTTT. It is translated as CASSLWGQPGQMNTEAFF.

The V and J genes are TRBV12-5 and TRBJ1-1, with TRBD1 matching over 8 bases. With 6 bases clipped from V and 5 bases from J, the junction kept 11 bases outside the gene matches. This CDR3 has 15 residues. Germline CDR1 and CDR2: LGHNT and FRNRAP. CDR3: CASGPSRGQITEAFF. As DNA, the CDR3 is TGTGCTAGTGGCCCTTCCAGGGGGCAGATTACTGAAGCTTTCTTT.

This clone was counted a few times. The chain carries TRBV19 and TRBJ1-1; no clear D. The germline V gene has CDR1 LNHDA and CDR2 SQIVND (reference sequence). The CDR3 is made up of 14 amino acids. Trimming removed 6 bases from V and 5 bases from J, with 16 bases in between. CDR3 sequence (DNA): TGTGCCAGTAGGTCCTTGAAGGGAGAAACTGAAGCTTTCTTT. Its translation: CASRSLKGETEAFF. The variable domain in full, with the rest retrieved from reference TRBV19 and TRBJ1-1, is DGGITQSPKYLFRKEGQNVTLSCEQNLNHDAMYWYRQDPGQGLRLIYYSQIVNDFQKGDIAEGYSVSREKKESFPLTVTSAQKNPTAFYLCASRSLKGETEAFFGQGTRLTVV.